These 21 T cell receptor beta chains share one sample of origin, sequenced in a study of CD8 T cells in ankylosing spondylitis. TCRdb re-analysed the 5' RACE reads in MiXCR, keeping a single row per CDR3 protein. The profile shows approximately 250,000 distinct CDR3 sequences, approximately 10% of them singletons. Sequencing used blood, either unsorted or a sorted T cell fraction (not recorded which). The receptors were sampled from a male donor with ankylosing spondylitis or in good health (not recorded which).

The CDR3 reads CASSREGRQGREKLFF. CDR3 DNA sequence: TGCGCCAGCAGCCGGGAAGGGCGACAGGGGAGGGAAAAACTGTTTTTT. This rearrangement joins TRBV4-1 to TRBJ1-4; 8 nucleotides line up with TRBD1. CDR1 is MGHRA and CDR2 is YSYEKL in the germline V gene. V shed 4 bases, J shed 8 bases, and the junction held 12 bases outside the gene matches. The CDR3 has 16 amino acids.

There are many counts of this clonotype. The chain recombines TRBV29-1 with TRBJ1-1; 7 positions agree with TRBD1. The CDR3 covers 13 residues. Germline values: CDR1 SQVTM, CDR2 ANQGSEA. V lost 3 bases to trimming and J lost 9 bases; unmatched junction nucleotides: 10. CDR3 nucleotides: TGCAGCGTTGAGACAAGACAGGGAGGGAAAGCTTTCTTT. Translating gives CSVETRQGGKAFF.

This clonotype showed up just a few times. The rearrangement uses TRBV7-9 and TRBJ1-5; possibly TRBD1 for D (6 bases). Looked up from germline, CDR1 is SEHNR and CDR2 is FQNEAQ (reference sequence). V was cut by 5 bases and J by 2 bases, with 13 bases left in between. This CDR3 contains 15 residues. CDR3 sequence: CASSPQGIGNQPQHF. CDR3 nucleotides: TGTGCCAGCAGCCCACAGGGAATCGGCAATCAGCCCCAGCATTTT.

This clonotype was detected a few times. For the CDR3, the DNA is TGTGCCAGCAGACTAACAGGGGACTATGGCTACACCTTC. Protein: CASRLTGDYGYTF. The rearrangement uses TRBV7-8 and TRBJ1-2; 7 nucleotides align to TRBD1. CDR1 SGHVS and CDR2 FQNEAQ come from the germline V gene. V dropped 6 bases and J dropped 3; count of bases not matched to a gene: 4. The CDR3 spans 13 residues.

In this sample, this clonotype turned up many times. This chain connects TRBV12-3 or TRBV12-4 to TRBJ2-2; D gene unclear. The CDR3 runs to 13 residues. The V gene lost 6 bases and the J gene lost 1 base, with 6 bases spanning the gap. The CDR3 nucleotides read TGTGCCAGCAGGTCAATGAACACCGGGGAGCTGTTTTTT. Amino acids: CASRSMNTGELFF.

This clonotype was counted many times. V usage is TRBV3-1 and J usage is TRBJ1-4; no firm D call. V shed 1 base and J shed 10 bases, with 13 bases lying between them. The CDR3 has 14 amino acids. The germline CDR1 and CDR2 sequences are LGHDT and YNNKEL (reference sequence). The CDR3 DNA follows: TGTGCCAGCAGCCAAGGCCCGGTTTTTGGAAAACTGTTTTTT. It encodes CASSQGPVFGKLFF.

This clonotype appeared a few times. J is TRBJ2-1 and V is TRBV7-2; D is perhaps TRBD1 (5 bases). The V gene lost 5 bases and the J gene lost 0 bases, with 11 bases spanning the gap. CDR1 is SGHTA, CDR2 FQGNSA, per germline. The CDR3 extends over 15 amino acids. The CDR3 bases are TGTGCCAGCAGCGGAACGGACACCTCCTACAATGAGCAGTTCTTC. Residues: CASSGTDTSYNEQFF.

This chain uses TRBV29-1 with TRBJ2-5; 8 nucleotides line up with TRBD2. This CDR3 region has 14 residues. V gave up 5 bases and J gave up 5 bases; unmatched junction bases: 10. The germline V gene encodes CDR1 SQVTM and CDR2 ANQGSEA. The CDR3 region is CSVLERGNGETQYF. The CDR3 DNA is TGCAGCGTTTTAGAGCGGGGGAACGGGGAGACCCAGTACTTC.

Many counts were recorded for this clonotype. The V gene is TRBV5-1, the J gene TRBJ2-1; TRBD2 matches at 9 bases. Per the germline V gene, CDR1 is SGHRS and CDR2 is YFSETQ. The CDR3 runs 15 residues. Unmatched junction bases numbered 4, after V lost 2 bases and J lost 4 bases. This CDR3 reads CASSFTTSGYNEQFF. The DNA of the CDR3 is TGCGCCAGCAGCTTCACGACTAGCGGATACAATGAGCAGTTCTTC. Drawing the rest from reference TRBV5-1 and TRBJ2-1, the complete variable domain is KAGVTQTPRYLIKTRGQQVTLSCSPISGHRSVSWYQQTPGQGLQFLFEYFSETQRNKGNFPGRFSGRQFSNSRSEMNVSTLELGDSALYLCASSFTTSGYNEQFFGPGTRLTVL.

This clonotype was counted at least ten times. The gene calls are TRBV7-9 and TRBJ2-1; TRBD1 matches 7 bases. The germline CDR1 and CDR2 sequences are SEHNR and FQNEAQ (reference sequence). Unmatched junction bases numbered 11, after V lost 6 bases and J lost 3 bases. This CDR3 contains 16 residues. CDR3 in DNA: TGTGCCAGCAGTTCTGCGCCGGGACAGATCTACAATGAGCAGTTCTTC. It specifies CASSSAPGQIYNEQFF.

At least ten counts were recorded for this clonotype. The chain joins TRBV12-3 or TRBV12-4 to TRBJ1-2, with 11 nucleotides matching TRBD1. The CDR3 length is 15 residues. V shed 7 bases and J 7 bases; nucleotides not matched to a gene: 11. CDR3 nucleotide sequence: TGTGCCAGCACCCTGGCCGGGACAGGGGGGTTTGGCTACACCTTC. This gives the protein CASTLAGTGGFGYTF.

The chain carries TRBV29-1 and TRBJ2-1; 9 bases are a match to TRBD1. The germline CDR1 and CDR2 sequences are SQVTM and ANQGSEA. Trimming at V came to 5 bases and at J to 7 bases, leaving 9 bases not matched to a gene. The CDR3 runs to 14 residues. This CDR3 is CSVRSDRGRNEQFF. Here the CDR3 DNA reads TGCAGCGTTCGATCGGACAGGGGACGAAATGAGCAGTTCTTC.

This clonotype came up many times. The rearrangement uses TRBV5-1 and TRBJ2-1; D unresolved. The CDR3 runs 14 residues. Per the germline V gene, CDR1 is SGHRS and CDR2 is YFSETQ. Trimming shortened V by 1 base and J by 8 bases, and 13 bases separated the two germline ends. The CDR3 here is CASSLISGSDEQFF. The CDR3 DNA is TGCGCCAGCAGCTTGATTTCTGGGTCCGATGAGCAGTTCTTC.

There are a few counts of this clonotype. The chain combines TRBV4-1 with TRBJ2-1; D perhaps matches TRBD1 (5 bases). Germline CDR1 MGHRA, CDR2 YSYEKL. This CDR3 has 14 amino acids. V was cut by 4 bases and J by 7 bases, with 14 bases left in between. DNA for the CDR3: TGCGCCAGCAGCCTCCAGGTAGGGGTTAATGAGCAGTTCTTC. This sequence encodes CASSLQVGVNEQFF.

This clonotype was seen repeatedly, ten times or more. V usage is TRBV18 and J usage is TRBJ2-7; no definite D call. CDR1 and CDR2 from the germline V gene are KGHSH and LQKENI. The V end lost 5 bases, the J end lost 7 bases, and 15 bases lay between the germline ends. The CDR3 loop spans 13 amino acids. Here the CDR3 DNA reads TGTGCCAGCTCAACCACTCCGGTGGGGGAGCAGTACTTC. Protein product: CASSTTPVGEQYF.

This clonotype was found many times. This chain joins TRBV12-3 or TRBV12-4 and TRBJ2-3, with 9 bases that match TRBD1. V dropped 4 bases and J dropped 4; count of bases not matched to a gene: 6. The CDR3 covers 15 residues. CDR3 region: CASSSGTGISDTQYF. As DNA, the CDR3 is TGTGCCAGCAGTTCCGGGACAGGGATTTCAGATACGCAGTATTTT.

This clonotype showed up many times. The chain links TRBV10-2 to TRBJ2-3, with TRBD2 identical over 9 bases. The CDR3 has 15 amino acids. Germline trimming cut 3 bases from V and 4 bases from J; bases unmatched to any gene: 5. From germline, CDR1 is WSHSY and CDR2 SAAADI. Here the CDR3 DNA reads TGCGCCAGCAGTGAAGCGGGGGGCCGGTCAGATACGCAGTATTTT. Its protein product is CASSEAGGRSDTQYF.

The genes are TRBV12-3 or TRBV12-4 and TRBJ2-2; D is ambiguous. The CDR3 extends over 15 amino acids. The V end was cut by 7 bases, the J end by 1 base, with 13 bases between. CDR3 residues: CASTLRRGNTGELFF. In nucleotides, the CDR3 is TGTGCCAGCACCCTAAGGAGAGGGAACACCGGGGAGCTGTTTTTT.

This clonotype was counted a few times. The CDR3 region is CASSLGGQGARTGELFF. The CDR3 region has the DNA TGTGCCAGCAGCTTAGGGGGACAGGGGGCTAGGACCGGGGAGCTGTTTTTT. This chain joins TRBV11-2 and TRBJ2-2, with 12 bases matching TRBD1. CDR1 is SGHAT and CDR2 is FQNNGV in the germline V gene. The V segment lost 1 base and the J segment 5 bases; nucleotides outside the gene matches: 5. The CDR3 is 17 residues long.

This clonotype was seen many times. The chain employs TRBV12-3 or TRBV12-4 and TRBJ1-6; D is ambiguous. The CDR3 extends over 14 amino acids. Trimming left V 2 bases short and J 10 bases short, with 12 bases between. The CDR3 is CASSLWEGRSPLHF. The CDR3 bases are TGTGCCAGCAGTTTATGGGAGGGAAGGTCACCCCTCCACTTT.

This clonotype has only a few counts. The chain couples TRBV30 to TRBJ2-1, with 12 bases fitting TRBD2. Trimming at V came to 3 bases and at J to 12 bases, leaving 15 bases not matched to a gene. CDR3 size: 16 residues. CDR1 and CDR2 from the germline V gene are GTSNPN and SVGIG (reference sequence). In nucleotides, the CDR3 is TGTGCCTGGAGGCGCCCCGGACTAGCGGGGCCCCCAGGGCAGTTCTTC. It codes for CAWRRPGLAGPPGQFF.